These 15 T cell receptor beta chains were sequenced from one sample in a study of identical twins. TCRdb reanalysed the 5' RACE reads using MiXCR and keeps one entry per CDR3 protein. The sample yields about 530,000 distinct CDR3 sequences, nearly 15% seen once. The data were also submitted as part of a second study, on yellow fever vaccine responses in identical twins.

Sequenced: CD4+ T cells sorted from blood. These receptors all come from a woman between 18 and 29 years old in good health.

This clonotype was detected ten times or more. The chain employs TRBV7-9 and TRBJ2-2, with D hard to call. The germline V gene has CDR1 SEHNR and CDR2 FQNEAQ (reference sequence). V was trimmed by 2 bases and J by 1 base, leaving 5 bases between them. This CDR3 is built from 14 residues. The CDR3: CASSLLVNTGELFF. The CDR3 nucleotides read TGTGCCAGCAGCTTATTAGTGAACACCGGGGAGCTGTTTTTT.

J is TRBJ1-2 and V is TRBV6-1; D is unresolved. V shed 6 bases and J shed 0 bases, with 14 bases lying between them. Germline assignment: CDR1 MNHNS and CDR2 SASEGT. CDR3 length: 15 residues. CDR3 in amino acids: CASSLTLYSNYGYTF. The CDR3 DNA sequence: TGTGCCAGCAGCCTAACATTGTACTCTAACTATGGCTACACCTTC.

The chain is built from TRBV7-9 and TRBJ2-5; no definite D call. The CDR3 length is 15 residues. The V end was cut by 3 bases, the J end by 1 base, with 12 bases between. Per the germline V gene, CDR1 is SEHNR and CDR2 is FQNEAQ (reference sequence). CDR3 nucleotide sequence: TGTGCCAGCAGCTTGGACCCTAGTGTCCAAGAGACCCAGTACTTC. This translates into CASSLDPSVQETQYF.

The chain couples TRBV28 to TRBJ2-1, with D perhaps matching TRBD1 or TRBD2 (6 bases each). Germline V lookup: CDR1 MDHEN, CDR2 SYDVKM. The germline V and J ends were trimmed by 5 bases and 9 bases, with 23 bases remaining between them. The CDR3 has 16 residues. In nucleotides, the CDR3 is TGTGCCAGCAGTCCTCTTCGGGGGCCCTTGTATAGTGAGCAGTTCTTC. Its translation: CASSPLRGPLYSEQFF.

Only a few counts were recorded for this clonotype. CDR3: CASSYQGQHQETQYF. CDR3 nucleotide sequence: TGCGCCAGCAGCTATCAGGGACAGCACCAAGAGACCCAGTACTTC. The gene calls are TRBV5-1 and TRBJ2-5; 7 nucleotides match TRBD1. Germline V gene data show CDR1 as SGHRS and CDR2 as YFSETQ. Trimming at V came to 3 bases and at J to 0 bases, leaving 5 bases not matched to a gene. The CDR3 runs to 15 residues.

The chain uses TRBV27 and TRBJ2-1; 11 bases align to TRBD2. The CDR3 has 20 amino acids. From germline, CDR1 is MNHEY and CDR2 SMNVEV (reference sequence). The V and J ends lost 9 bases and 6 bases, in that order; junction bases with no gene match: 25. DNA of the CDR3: TGTGCCAGACCCCAATCAGGGGGACTAGCGGCCACTATCCTACCCAATGAGCAGTTCTTC. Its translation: CARPQSGGLAATILPNEQFF.

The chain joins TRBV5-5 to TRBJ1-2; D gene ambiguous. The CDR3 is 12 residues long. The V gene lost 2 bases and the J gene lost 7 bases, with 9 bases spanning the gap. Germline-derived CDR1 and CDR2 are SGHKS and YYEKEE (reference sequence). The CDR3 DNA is TGTGCCAGCAGCTTACGGGGTGGTGGCTACACCTTC. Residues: CASSLRGGGYTF. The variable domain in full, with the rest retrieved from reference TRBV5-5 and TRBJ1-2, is DAGVTQSPTHLIKTRGQQVTLRCSPISGHKSVSWYQQVLGQGPQFIFQYYEKEERGRGNFPDRFSARQFPNYSSELNVNALLLGDSALYLCASSLRGGGYTFGSGTRLTVV.

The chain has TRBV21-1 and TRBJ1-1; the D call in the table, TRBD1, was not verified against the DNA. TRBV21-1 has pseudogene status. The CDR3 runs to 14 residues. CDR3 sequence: CASSITGERTEAFF. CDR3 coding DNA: TGTGCCAGCAGCATAACAGGGGAAAGGACTGAAGCTTTCTTT.

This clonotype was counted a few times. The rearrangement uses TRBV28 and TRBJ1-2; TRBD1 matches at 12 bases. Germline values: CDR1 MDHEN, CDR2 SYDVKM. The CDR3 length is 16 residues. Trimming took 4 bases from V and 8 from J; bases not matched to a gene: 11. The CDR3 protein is CASSSGTGGAVLGYTF. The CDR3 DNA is TGTGCCAGCAGTTCCGGGACAGGGGGCGCCGTCCTCGGCTACACCTTC.

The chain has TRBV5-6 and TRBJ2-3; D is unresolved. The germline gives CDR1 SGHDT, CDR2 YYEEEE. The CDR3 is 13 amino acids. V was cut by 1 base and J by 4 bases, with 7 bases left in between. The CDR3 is CASSLMLADTQYF. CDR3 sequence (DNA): TGTGCCAGCAGCTTGATGCTTGCAGATACGCAGTATTTT.

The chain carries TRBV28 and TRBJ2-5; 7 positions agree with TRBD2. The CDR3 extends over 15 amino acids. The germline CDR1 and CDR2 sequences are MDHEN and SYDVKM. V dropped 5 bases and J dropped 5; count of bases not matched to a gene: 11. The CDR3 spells CASSLFGAGVETQYF. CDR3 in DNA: TGTGCCAGCAGTCTATTTGGGGCGGGGGTGGAGACCCAGTACTTC.

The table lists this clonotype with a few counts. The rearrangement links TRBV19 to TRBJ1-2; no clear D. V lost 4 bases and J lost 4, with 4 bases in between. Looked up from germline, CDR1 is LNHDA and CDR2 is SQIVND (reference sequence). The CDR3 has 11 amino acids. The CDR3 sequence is CASSTLYGYTF. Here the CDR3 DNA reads TGTGCCAGTAGTACACTCTATGGCTACACCTTC.

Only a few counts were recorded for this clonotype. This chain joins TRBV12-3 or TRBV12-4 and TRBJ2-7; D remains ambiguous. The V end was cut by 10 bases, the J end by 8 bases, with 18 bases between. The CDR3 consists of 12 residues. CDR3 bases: TGTGCCACCATCCATCAAAACCCTAAGCAGTACTTC. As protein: CATIHQNPKQYF.

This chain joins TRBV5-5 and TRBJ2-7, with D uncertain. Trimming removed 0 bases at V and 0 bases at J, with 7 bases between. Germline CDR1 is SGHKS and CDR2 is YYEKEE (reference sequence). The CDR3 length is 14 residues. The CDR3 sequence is CASSLAAASYEQYV. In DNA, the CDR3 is TGTGCCAGCAGCTTGGCGGCGGCCTCCTACGAGCAGTACGTC.

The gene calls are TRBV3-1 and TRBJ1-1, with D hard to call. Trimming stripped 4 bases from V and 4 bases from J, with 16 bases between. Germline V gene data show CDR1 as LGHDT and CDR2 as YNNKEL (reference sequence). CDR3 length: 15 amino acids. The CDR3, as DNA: TGTGCCAGCAGCCGAGATGGTTCCCAGCTCACTGAAGCTTTCTTT. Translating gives CASSRDGSQLTEAFF.